This entry features one T cell receptor beta chain sequence. Repertoires were generated with immunoSEQ multiplex PCR, while TCRdb's copy carries only in-frame clones and drops some. Among some 240,000 clones, about 86% were seen once, and the ten largest hold roughly 3.2%. Germline CDR1 and CDR2: SGHNT and YYREEE (reference sequence). The V gene end was trimmed by 0 bases and the J gene end by 8 bases; junction bases not matched to a gene: 6. The length of the CDR3 is 15 residues. This specimen belongs to a study of blood T cell repertoires in COVID-19. Enrollees, about 18 to 89 years old, lived in 25 or so US areas. Donors were grouped by their self-reported clinical history.

The receptor was isolated from a man aged 45-65 years who had recovered from COVID-19. The sample consisted of PBMCs or T cells enriched from blood (not recorded which). The rearrangement joins TRBV5-4 to TRBJ2-1, with 9 bases aligning to TRBD1. Here the CDR3 DNA reads TGTGCCAGCAGCTTGGCCGGGACAGGGTTACATGAGCAGTTCTTC. It specifies CASSLAGTGLHEQFF. The full variable domain, in which reference TRBV5-4 and TRBJ2-1 provide the parts outside the CDR3, is ETGVTQSPTHLIKTRGQQVTLRCSSQSGHNTVSWYQQALGQGPQFIFQYYREEENGRGNFPPRFSGLQFPNYSSELNVNALELDDSALYLCASSLAGTGLHEQFFGPGTRLTVL.